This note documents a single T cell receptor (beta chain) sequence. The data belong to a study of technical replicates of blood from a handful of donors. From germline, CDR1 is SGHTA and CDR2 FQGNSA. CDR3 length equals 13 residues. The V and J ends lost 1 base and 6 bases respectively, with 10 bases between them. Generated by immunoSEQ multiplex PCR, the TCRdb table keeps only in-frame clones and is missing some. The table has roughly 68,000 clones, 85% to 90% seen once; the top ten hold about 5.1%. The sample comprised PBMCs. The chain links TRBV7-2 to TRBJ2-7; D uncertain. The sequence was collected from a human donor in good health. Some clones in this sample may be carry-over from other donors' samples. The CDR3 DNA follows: TGTGCCAGCAGCTTAGAGCGCCTAGGCGAGCAGTACTTC. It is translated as CASSLERLGEQYF.